The following is a TCR beta chain sequence with its context. The data were produced by immunoSEQ multiplex PCR, yet TCRdb's version contains in-frame clones alone and is incomplete. The sample has 150,000 to 200,000 clones; 90% to 95% are singletons. This sample stems from a study of control samples from healthy donors and cancer patients. The germline V gene encodes CDR1 MNHEY and CDR2 SMNVEV (reference sequence). Between the trimmed V and J ends, which lost 2 bases and 7 bases, there was a span of 9 bases. The CDR3 loop spans 14 amino acids. The sample was blood. The TCR sequence derives from a woman in her thirties in good health. This sequence joins TRBV27 and TRBJ1-6; a possible D gene is TRBD1 (5 bases). Here the CDR3 reads CASSLDSINSPLHF. DNA for the CDR3: TGTGCCAGCAGTTTAGACAGCATAAATTCACCCCTCCACTTT.